A single T cell receptor (beta chain) is shown here with its context. This sample is part of a study of blood T cell repertoires in COVID-19. As for the study in general: T cells, B-cell-depleted T cells, or PBMCs supplied cDNA or gDNA.

The repertoire was sequenced with immunoSEQ multiplex PCR; TCRdb's copy has only in-frame clones and lacks some. The table has about 120,000 clones, 85% to 90% seen once; the top ten hold around 30%. CDR3 size: 14 residues. Trimming cost V 9 bases and J 0 bases; bases outside gene matches: 7. Germline CDR1 reads LNHDA; CDR2 reads SQIVND (reference sequence). V gene TRBV19 combines with J gene TRBJ2-5; 7 bases align to TRBD1. This TCR derives from a man aged 70-80 years with active or convalescent COVID-19. The source material was peripheral blood. The CDR3 reads CASKKTGNQETQYF. For the CDR3, the DNA is TGTGCCAGCAAGAAGACAGGGAACCAAGAGACCCAGTACTTC.